What follows are 23 T cell receptor beta chains derived from one specimen sequenced in a study of blood T cells in healthy people across ages. Combining a sample-barcoded 5' primer with a J-beta primer mix, a second PCR ran for about 6 to 12 cycles. One entry per CDR3 protein results from TCRdb running MiXCR on the 5' RACE reads. The table has more than 500,000 distinct CDR3 sequences, about 27% seen once. These data were likewise used in another study, on T cells of mothers and their children.

The source material was blood. These receptors all stem from a boy under 10 years old in good health.

This clonotype was counted only a few times. The chain combines TRBV10-2 with TRBJ1-3; D call uncertain. Per germline, CDR1 WSHSY and CDR2 SAAADI. V lost 8 bases to trimming and J lost 0 bases, with 14 bases between them. CDR3 length: 15 residues. CDR3 coding DNA: TGCGCCAGCCGAGAACTACTTCCCTCTGGAAACACCATATATTTT. This codes for CASRELLPSGNTIYF.

The chain joins TRBV7-9 to TRBJ2-7; D may match TRBD1 or TRBD2 (6 bases each). The germline V and J ends were trimmed by 6 bases and 6 bases, with 21 bases remaining between them. This CDR3 comprises 15 residues. CDR1 SEHNR and CDR2 FQNEAQ come from the germline V gene (reference sequence). The CDR3, as DNA: TGTGCCAGCAGGGAGACGGGGGCGCAGCGTGTCGAGCAGTACTTC. As protein: CASRETGAQRVEQYF. Filled out from reference TRBV7-9 and TRBJ2-7, the complete variable domain reads DTGVSQNPRHKITKRGQNVTFRCDPISEHNRLYWYRQTLGQGPEFLTYFQNEAQLEKSRLLSDRFSAERPKGSFSTLEIQRTEQGDSAMYLCASRETGAQRVEQYFGPGTRLTVT.

This chain uses TRBV5-1 with TRBJ1-5, with D unresolved. There are 15 residues in the CDR3. V lost 0 bases and J 3 bases, leaving 10 bases between the germline ends. Germline assignment: CDR1 SGHRS and CDR2 YFSETQ. CDR3 protein: CASSLVGEANQPQHF. CDR3 DNA sequence: TGCGCCAGCAGCTTGGTCGGGGAGGCCAATCAGCCCCAGCATTTT.

The chain uses TRBV5-6 and TRBJ2-5; D may be TRBD2 (6 bases). The J call may not be correct, given that the DNA end is closer to TRBJ2-1. Germline values: CDR1 SGHDT, CDR2 YYEEEE. The CDR3 sequence is 15 residues long. CDR3 bases: TGTGCCAGCAGCTTGCTCGGGAGACAGTACAATGAGCAGTTCTTC. This sequence encodes CASSLLGRQYNEQFF.

This clonotype turned up a few times. This chain links TRBV3-1 with TRBJ2-1; TRBD2 matches 10 bases. Germline V CDR1 and CDR2: LGHDT, YNNKEL (reference sequence). This CDR3 is 16 amino acids long. The V and J ends lost 4 bases and 8 bases, in that order; junction bases with no gene match: 11. The CDR3 spells CASSPRTSGRKDEQFF. The CDR3, as DNA: TGTGCCAGCAGCCCGAGGACTAGCGGTAGGAAGGATGAGCAGTTCTTC.

This clonotype was seen more than once but under ten times. The chain employs TRBV2 and TRBJ2-2; D remains ambiguous. The length of the CDR3 is 12 residues. Trimming took 2 bases from V and 9 from J, leaving 7 bases between them. The V gene's germline CDR1 is SNHLY and CDR2 FYNNEI. The CDR3 reads CASSEIFRELFF. As DNA, the CDR3 is TGTGCCAGCAGTGAAATCTTCCGGGAGCTGTTTTTT.

In its sample, this clonotype was seen a few times. The chain combines TRBV12-3 or TRBV12-4 with TRBJ2-1; maybe TRBD2 (6 bases). Trimming shortened V by 5 bases and J by 3 bases, and 14 bases separated the two germline ends. The CDR3 covers 15 residues. CDR3 sequence (DNA): TGTGCCAGCAGTCGGATGGAGGGGATCTACAATGAGCAGTTCTTC. It specifies CASSRMEGIYNEQFF.

The chain joins TRBV15 to TRBJ2-5; 9 nucleotides agree with TRBD2. Germline V gene data show CDR1 as LNHNV and CDR2 as YYDKDF (reference sequence). This CDR3 comprises 17 residues. Trimming took 0 bases from V and 2 from J; bases not matched to a gene: 7. CDR3 sequence reads: CATSRDSLAGRQETQYF. For the CDR3, the DNA is TGTGCCACCAGCAGAGATAGTCTAGCGGGAAGACAAGAGACCCAGTACTTC.

The sample holds a few counts of this clonotype. The chain has TRBV29-1 and TRBJ2-1; 7 nucleotides align to TRBD2. Per the germline V gene, CDR1 is SQVTM and CDR2 is ANQGSEA. V was clipped by 7 bases and J by 8 bases; unmatched bases: 5. This CDR3 has 11 residues. The CDR3 region is CSAPGGDEQFF. The CDR3 DNA reads TGCAGCGCCCCGGGAGGCGATGAGCAGTTCTTC.

This rearrangement joins TRBV7-2 to TRBJ2-5; 9 bases line up with TRBD2. The DNA end favors TRBJ2-7, so the J call may be wrong. The CDR3 sequence is 15 residues long. Looked up from germline, CDR1 is SGHTA and CDR2 is FQGNSA. This chain's CDR3 is CASSALAGVGNEQYF. The CDR3, as DNA: TGTGCCAGCAGCGCCTTAGCGGGAGTCGGGAACGAGCAGTACTTC.

This clonotype was seen more than once but under ten times. This rearrangement joins TRBV20-1 to TRBJ2-1; the D gene could be TRBD1 or TRBD2 (5 bases each). The CDR3 has 15 residues. Trimming stripped 0 bases from V and 5 bases from J, with 14 bases between. Germline V gene sequence: CDR1 DFQATT, CDR2 SNEGSKA (reference sequence). DNA of the CDR3: TGCAGTGCTAGAGACCTCGGGACCACCAACAATGAGCAGTTCTTC. Protein product: CSARDLGTTNNEQFF.

This clonotype was picked up one time. The chain couples TRBV20-1 to TRBJ2-5, with D unclear. The J call may be in error: the DNA end matches TRBJ2-7 better. Germline assignment: CDR1 DFQATT and CDR2 SNEGSKA (reference sequence). The CDR3 runs to 13 residues. The CDR3, as DNA: TGCAGTGCTAGTAAGGGAATGGTATACGAGCAGTACTTC. Translating it yields CSASKGMVYEQYF.

In its sample, this clonotype was seen a few times. CDR3 residues: CASSQDGLGAKNIQYF. CDR3 sequence (DNA): TGCGCCAGCAGCCAAGACGGTTTGGGCGCCAAAAACATTCAGTACTTC. The chain combines TRBV4-3 with TRBJ2-4; no clear D gene. CDR1 and CDR2 (germline): LGHNA, YSLEER. V was trimmed by 0 bases and J by 1 base, leaving 10 bases between them. CDR3 size: 16 residues.

The sample holds a few counts of this clonotype. CDR3 nucleotides: TGTGCCAGCAGCACTAGGGGGCCCTACGAGCAGTACTTC. This encodes CASSTRGPYEQYF. The chain uses TRBV7-9 and TRBJ2-7, with TRBD1 matching over 7 bases. The germline gives CDR1 SEHNR, CDR2 FQNEAQ (reference sequence). V lost 5 bases, J lost 2 bases, and 3 bases stayed unmatched. CDR3 size: 13 residues.

The chain joins TRBV7-9 to TRBJ2-7; 10 nucleotides align to TRBD1. CDR1 is SEHNR and CDR2 is FQNEAQ in the germline V gene (reference sequence). V trimming: 10 bases; J trimming: 8 bases; junction bases outside the gene matches: 14. The CDR3 loop spans 14 amino acids. CDR3 bases: TGTGCCACCGGGACCGGGACAGGGGCTACGCAGCAGTACTTC. Amino acids: CATGTGTGATQQYF.

The chain joins TRBV20-1 to TRBJ1-2; maybe TRBD1 (5 bases). The V gene lost 2 bases and the J gene lost 4 bases, with 14 bases spanning the gap. The germline gives CDR1 DFQATT, CDR2 SNEGSKA (reference sequence). The CDR3 totals 14 residues. CDR3: CSARLWDGLYGYTF. In nucleotides, the CDR3 is TGCAGTGCTAGACTTTGGGACGGTCTCTATGGCTACACCTTC.

In its sample, this clonotype was seen a few times. V usage is TRBV19 and J usage is TRBJ2-1, with D perhaps TRBD1 or TRBD2 (5 bases each). This CDR3 has 16 amino acids. Between the trimmed V and J ends, which lost 5 bases and 1 base, there was a span of 15 bases. The germline V gene encodes CDR1 LNHDA and CDR2 SQIVND (reference sequence). The CDR3 DNA is TGTGCCAGTAGTGGACCCCCGGGGCATTCCTACAATGAGCAGTTCTTC. Protein: CASSGPPGHSYNEQFF.

This clonotype appeared a few times. The V and J genes are TRBV7-9 and TRBJ2-5, with no clear D. The germline gives CDR1 SEHNR, CDR2 FQNEAQ (reference sequence). V gave up 5 bases and J gave up 2 bases, with 12 bases separating them. CDR3 size: 14 residues. CDR3: CASSPRSSQETQYF. The DNA of the CDR3 is TGTGCCAGCAGCCCTAGGTCTAGTCAAGAGACCCAGTACTTC. Supplemented by reference TRBV7-9 and TRBJ2-5, the full variable domain reads DTGVSQNPRHKITKRGQNVTFRCDPISEHNRLYWYRQTLGQGPEFLTYFQNEAQLEKSRLLSDRFSAERPKGSFSTLEIQRTEQGDSAMYLCASSPRSSQETQYFGPGTRLLVL.

The V gene is TRBV4-1, the J gene TRBJ2-1; 8 bases align to TRBD2. The CDR3 is 15 residues long. Trimming removed 4 bases from V and 7 bases from J; junction bases left unmatched: 9. Germline values: CDR1 MGHRA, CDR2 YSYEKL. CDR3 sequence reads: CASSPPWGGRNEQFF. In nucleotides, the CDR3 is TGCGCCAGCAGCCCCCCGTGGGGCGGGAGGAATGAGCAGTTCTTC.

The chain recombines TRBV12-3 or TRBV12-4 with TRBJ2-7; a possible D gene is TRBD1 (6 bases). V was pared by 3 bases and J by 5 bases, with 17 bases between. This CDR3 comprises 15 residues. This CDR3 is CASSFFGGEFHEQYF. The CDR3 nucleotides are TGTGCCAGCAGTTTCTTTGGGGGCGAGTTCCACGAGCAGTACTTC.

This clonotype was seen repeatedly, ten times or more. The rearrangement joins TRBV29-1 to TRBJ2-7; D gene uncertain. V shed 4 bases and J shed 1 base, with 11 bases lying between them. Germline V gene data show CDR1 as SQVTM and CDR2 as ANQGSEA. CDR3 length: 13 residues. The CDR3 is CSVGRLSSYEQYF. The CDR3 bases are TGCAGCGTTGGAAGACTGAGTTCCTACGAGCAGTACTTC.

The chain couples TRBV4-3 to TRBJ2-5; TRBD2 matches at 7 bases. Germline assignment: CDR1 LGHNA and CDR2 YSLEER. With V trimmed by 3 bases and J by 3 bases, 7 bases remained unmatched. This CDR3 is 15 amino acids long. CDR3 amino acids: CASSQGGRGEETQYF. The CDR3 bases are TGCGCCAGCAGCCAGGGTGGCCGGGGGGAAGAGACCCAGTACTTC.

This chain uses TRBV29-1 with TRBJ2-4; possibly TRBD2 for D (6 bases). Trimming pared 7 bases from V and 5 bases from J, leaving 15 bases between. The CDR3 has 13 residues. From germline, CDR1 is SQVTM and CDR2 ANQGSEA. This CDR3 reads CSAVGGLENIQYF. The DNA for the CDR3 is TGCAGCGCCGTAGGAGGGCTGGAAAACATTCAGTACTTC.